Included here is one TCR beta chain sequence, with context. Authors' processing steps: Counts of nucleated cells, estimated from reference gene primer amplification, were obtained. Method: immunoSEQ multiplex PCR; TCRdb's copy keeps in-frame clones and lacks some. V, J and clone size derive from that table, while D and trimming were established from the DNA sequence. The sample holds about 260,000 clones, roughly 90% seen once. The junction had 2 bases not matched to a gene; V was cut back by 6 bases and J by 3 bases. The CDR3 sequence is 12 residues long. This specimen belongs to a study of blood T cell repertoires in COVID-19. Looking at the study overall: Spain, Italy and the United States supplied samples that represented acute and convalescent COVID-19. T cells, B-cell-depleted T cells, or PBMCs supplied cDNA or gDNA.

V gene TRBV12-3 or TRBV12-4 combines with J gene TRBJ2-7; 7 bases line up with TRBD1. The TCR comes from a man between 60 and 70 years old who had recovered from COVID-19. The sample consisted of peripheral blood. The CDR3 loop reads CASRQGIYEQYF. CDR3 coding DNA: TGTGCCAGCAGACAGGGGATCTACGAGCAGTACTTC.